Detailed here is one TCR beta chain. Its antigen is as yet unknown. The CDR3 is 13 residues long. Germline loops: CDR1 MDHEN, CDR2 SYDVKM. V was cut by 6 bases and J by 5 bases, with 13 bases left in between. The data belong to a study of shared clonotypes between healthy human individuals. Profiled with immunoSEQ multiplex PCR; TCRdb holds only in-frame clones, not every one. Of 400,000 to 500,000 clones in the sample, 79% are singletons; the top ten hold approximately 12%. Regarding the study as a whole: Genetic and exposure-history diversity was limited by the few donors.

The chain couples TRBV28 to TRBJ1-2; D is ambiguous. Sequenced material: PBMCs. The sequence was obtained from a middle-aged woman in good health. Some clones in this sample may be carry-over from other donors' samples. The CDR3 DNA follows: TGTGCCAGCAGCATTCCGGGAGGGTATGGCTACACCTTC. As protein: CASSIPGGYGYTF.